This T cell receptor beta chain was recovered during a study of blood T cell repertoires in COVID-19 (dated by TCRdb to about 2020). Describing the broader study: The collaborator samples originated in the United States, Italy and Spain and spanned the acute and convalescent phases of COVID-19. Subjects who had been exposed to COVID-19, were actively infected with it, or had recovered from it provided the deeply sampled blood TCRbeta repertoires that made up the dataset. Samples came from the ongoing ImmuneRACE study (first 160 participants) plus 1,254 subjects from 6 global collaborators. HLA class I and class II types, where available, came from metadata supplied by the sample provider rather than from assay-based typing. A de-identified subject ID, COVID-19 status, age in years and sex were almost always included in the sample metadata. The repertoires were released in a freely available public database meant as a resource for research on the immune response to SARS-CoV-2. The prospective study material was composed of cDNA or gDNA derived from T cells, B-cell-depleted T cells, or PBMCs.

The collaborating institutions used their own protocols to collect whole blood in K2EDTA tubes. For TCRbeta analysis, collaborator samples were shipped as frozen whole blood, as isolated PBMCs, or as DNA extracted from either sample type. The CDR3 starts with the cysteine, ends with the phenylalanine, and has 15 residues. Solely the CDR3 DNA is kept, with 45 bases framed from the first base. Via the germline V gene (reference sequence), CDR1 is LNHDA and CDR2 SQIVND. Unmatched junction bases come to 7, with V trimmed by 4 bases and J by 3 bases. This clone was seen once. This receptor's antigen is unknown. Base-call qualities are not available, and no considerably larger clone is one nucleotide away. On the study overall, not on this receptor specifically: The amount of clinical and demographic metadata varied by source and participant and was provided uncurated.

TCRbeta CDR3 regions were amplified from genomic DNA by means of the immunoSEQ Assay, a bias-controlled multiplex PCR. The paper's data handling went like this. Within the assay, amplification of reference gene primers was used to estimate how many nucleated cells each sample contained. To quantify the absolute abundance of each unique TCRbeta CDR3 rearrangement, sequence reads were collapsed and filtered. For each sample, productive Simpson clonality was calculated as the square root of Simpson's diversity index across productive rearrangements. The immuneACCESS repertoire file appears here via TCRdb, limited to in-frame rearrangements. These files lack a portion of the clones; in checked studies, under half of the deficit traces to unresolved V genes, and the cause of the others is not known. V and J calls plus clone size are reproduced from that table; the DNA served to infer D and trimming. The sample data list about 71,000 clones, and 90% of these were observed just once. The ten biggest clones cover about 5.1% of the sample.

The specimen sequenced was peripheral blood. The receptor was derived from a woman aged 18-35 years with acute or convalescent COVID-19. The receptor chain draws on TRBV19 and TRBJ2-3, and TRBD1 matches 7 of the central bases. The DNA sequence reads TGTGCCAGTAGTAAAATACCGGGACAGACAGATACGCAGTATTTT. It encodes CASSKIPGQTDTQYF. When the CDR3 is completed using the reference TRBV19 and TRBJ2-3 genes on either side, the full variable domain is DGGITQSPKYLFRKEGQNVTLSCEQNLNHDAMYWYRQDPGQGLRLIYYSQIVNDFQKGDIAEGYSVSREKKESFPLTVTSAQKNPTAFYLCASSKIPGQTDTQYFGPGTRLTVL.